The 8 T cell receptor beta chains below were found in one sample sequenced in a study of blood T cell repertoires in COVID-19. Here immunoSEQ multiplex PCR was the method, and the copy in TCRdb shows in-frame clones only, minus some. Here the sample spans approximately 75,000 clones, roughly 86% being singletons. Sequences were obtained from peripheral blood. The origin of the receptors is a man between 50 and 59 years old with acute or convalescent COVID-19.

Regarding this clone: The sample has other DNA sequences that encode this CDR3 too. The rearrangement joins TRBV7-9 to TRBJ1-5, with no clear D. V lost 5 bases and J 7 bases, leaving 12 bases between the germline ends. Germline V lookup: CDR1 SEHNR, CDR2 FQNEAQ (reference sequence). The CDR3 has 13 residues. The CDR3 loop is CASSPEVAQPQHF. The CDR3 coding sequence is TGTGCCAGCAGCCCCGAGGTGGCCCAGCCCCAGCATTTT.

This chain links TRBV18 with TRBJ2-7; D might be TRBD1 (5 bases). This CDR3 spans 15 amino acids. The germline CDR1 and CDR2 sequences are KGHSH and LQKENI. The V end lost 0 bases, the J end lost 5 bases, and 14 bases lay between the germline ends. This chain's CDR3 is CASSPPTGSSNEQYF. The DNA of the CDR3 is TGTGCCAGCTCACCACCTACAGGCTCATCCAACGAGCAGTACTTC. The full variable domain, in which reference TRBV18 and TRBJ2-7 provide the parts outside the CDR3, is NAGVMQNPRHLVRRRGQEARLRCSPMKGHSHVYWYRQLPEEGLKFMVYLQKENIIDESGMPKERFSAEFPKEGPSILRIQQVVRGDSAAYFCASSPPTGSSNEQYFGPGTRLTVT.

Regarding this clone: At one end, the junction sequence differs from germline, possibly due to a read error. The J gene is TRBJ1-1, the V gene TRBV4-1; D is unclear. The CDR3 is 11 amino acids. Germline CDR1 MGHRA, CDR2 YSYEKL. CDR3 sequence reads: CASSRNNEAFF. For the CDR3, the DNA is TGCGCCAGCAGCCGAAACAATGAAGCTTTCTTT.

A few counts support this clone. The V call is TRBV27, the J call TRBJ1-2; 9 positions agree with TRBD1. Germline V CDR1 and CDR2: MNHEY, SMNVEV (reference sequence). Unmatched junction bases numbered 13, after V lost 3 bases and J lost 8 bases. This CDR3 has 16 residues. CDR3 sequence: CASSFLTGGALRGYTF. The CDR3, as DNA: TGTGCCAGCAGTTTCTTGACAGGGGGAGCTCTAAGGGGCTACACCTTC.

The J gene is TRBJ1-5, the V gene TRBV6-5; TRBD1 might be the D (5 bases). The ends were cut back, 0 bases at V and 0 bases at J, with 9 bases in the middle. The CDR3 has 16 amino acids. In germline, CDR1 is MNHEY, CDR2 SVGAGI. The CDR3 protein is CASSYSIRDSNQPQHF. The CDR3 bases are TGTGCCAGCAGTTACTCAATCAGGGATAGCAATCAGCCCCAGCATTTT.

The chain carries TRBV2 and TRBJ2-2; TRBD2 aligns across 7 bases. Losses at the gene ends were 10 bases for V and 0 bases for J; bases not matched to a gene: 8. Germline CDR1 and CDR2: SNHLY and FYNNEI. The CDR3 extends over 15 amino acids. The CDR3, as DNA: TGTGCCATCGAGTCCCGGGAGGCGAACACCGGGGAGCTGTTTTTT. Translated, it gives CAIESREANTGELFF. The variable domain in full, with the rest retrieved from reference TRBV2 and TRBJ2-2, is EPEVTQTPSHQVTQMGQEVILRCVPISNHLYFYWYRQILGQKVEFLVSFYNNEISEKSEIFDDQFSVERPDGSNFTLKIRSTKLEDSAMYFCAIESREANTGELFFGEGSRLTVL.

V and J are TRBV19 and TRBJ2-3; D may be TRBD1 (6 bases). Looked up from germline, CDR1 is LNHDA and CDR2 is SQIVND (reference sequence). CDR3 length: 13 amino acids. V dropped 5 bases and J dropped 6 bases, with 12 bases sitting between them. Here the CDR3 reads CASSVQGSDTQYF. As DNA, the CDR3 is TGTGCCAGTAGTGTACAGGGATCCGATACGCAGTATTTT. Full variable domain (rest looked up from reference TRBV19 and TRBJ2-3): DGGITQSPKYLFRKEGQNVTLSCEQNLNHDAMYWYRQDPGQGLRLIYYSQIVNDFQKGDIAEGYSVSREKKESFPLTVTSAQKNPTAFYLCASSVQGSDTQYFGPGTRLTVL.

The chain couples TRBV18 to TRBJ2-5, with TRBD1 identical over 7 bases. The V segment lost 4 bases and the J segment 4 bases; nucleotides outside the gene matches: 3. The CDR3 spans 13 residues. CDR1 KGHSH and CDR2 LQKENI come from the germline V gene. CDR3 sequence (DNA): TGTGCCAGCTCACAACAGGGGCGAGAGACCCAGTACTTC. Translation gives CASSQQGRETQYF.